The text below deals with one TCR beta chain. Losses at the gene ends were 6 bases for V and 9 bases for J; bases not matched to a gene: 9. The CDR3 runs 15 residues. From germline, CDR1 is LGHDT and CDR2 YNNKEL (reference sequence). The data originate from a study of blood T cell repertoires in COVID-19. TCRdb's copy holds only in-frame clones and misses some; the assay was immunoSEQ multiplex PCR. Of over 100,000 clones in the sample, over 65% were seen once. The sample consisted of peripheral blood. The rearrangement joins TRBV3-1 (or the pseudogene TRBV3-2) to TRBJ1-6; 9 bases are shared with TRBD1. The clonotype originates from a woman in her sixties with acute or convalescent COVID-19. The CDR3: CASSPRQGGISPLHF. The CDR3 region has the DNA TGTGCCAGCAGTCCAAGACAGGGGGGCATTTCACCCCTCCACTTT.